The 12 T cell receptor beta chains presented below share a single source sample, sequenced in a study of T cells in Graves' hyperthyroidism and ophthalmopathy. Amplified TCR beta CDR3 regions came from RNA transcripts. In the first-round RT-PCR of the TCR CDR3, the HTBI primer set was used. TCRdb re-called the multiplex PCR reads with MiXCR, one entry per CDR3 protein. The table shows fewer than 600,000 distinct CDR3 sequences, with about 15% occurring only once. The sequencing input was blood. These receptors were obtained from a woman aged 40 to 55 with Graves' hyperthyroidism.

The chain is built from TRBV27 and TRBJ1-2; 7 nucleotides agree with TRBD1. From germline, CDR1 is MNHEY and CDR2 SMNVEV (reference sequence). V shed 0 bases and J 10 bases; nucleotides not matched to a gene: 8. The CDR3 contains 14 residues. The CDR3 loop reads CASSLSATGMAYTF. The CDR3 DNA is TGTGCCAGCAGTTTATCCGCGACAGGGATGGCCTACACCTTC.

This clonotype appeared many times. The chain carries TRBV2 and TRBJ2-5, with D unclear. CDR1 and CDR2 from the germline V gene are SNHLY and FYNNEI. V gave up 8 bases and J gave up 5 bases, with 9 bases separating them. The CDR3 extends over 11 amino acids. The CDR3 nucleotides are TGTGCCAGCGACACCGGGGAGACCCAGTACTTC. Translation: CASDTGETQYF.

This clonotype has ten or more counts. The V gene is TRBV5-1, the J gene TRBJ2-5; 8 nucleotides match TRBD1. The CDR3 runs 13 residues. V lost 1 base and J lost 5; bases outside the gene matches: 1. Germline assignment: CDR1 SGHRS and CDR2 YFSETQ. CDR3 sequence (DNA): TGCGCCAGCAGCTTGAGACAGGGGGAGACCCAGTACTTC. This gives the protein CASSLRQGETQYF.

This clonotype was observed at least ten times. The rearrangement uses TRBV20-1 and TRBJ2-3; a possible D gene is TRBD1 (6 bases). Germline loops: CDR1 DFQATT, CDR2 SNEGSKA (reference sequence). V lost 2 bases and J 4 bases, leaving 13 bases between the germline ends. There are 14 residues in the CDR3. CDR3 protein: CSARNRGTADTQYF. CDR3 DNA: TGCAGTGCTAGAAATAGGGGGACGGCAGATACGCAGTATTTT.

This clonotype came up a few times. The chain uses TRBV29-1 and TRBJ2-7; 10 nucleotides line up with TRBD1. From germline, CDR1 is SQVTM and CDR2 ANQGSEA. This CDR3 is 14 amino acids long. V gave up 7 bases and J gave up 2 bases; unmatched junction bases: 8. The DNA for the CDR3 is TGCAGCGCAGCCGGGACAGGGGACCCCTACGAGCAGTACTTC. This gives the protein CSAAGTGDPYEQYF.

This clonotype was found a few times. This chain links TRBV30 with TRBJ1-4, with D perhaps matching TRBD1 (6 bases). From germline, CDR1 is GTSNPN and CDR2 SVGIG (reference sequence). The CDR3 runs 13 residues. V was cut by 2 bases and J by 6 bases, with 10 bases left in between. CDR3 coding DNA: TGTGCCTGGAGTAGGGACACCTATGAAAAACTGTTTTTT. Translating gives CAWSRDTYEKLFF.

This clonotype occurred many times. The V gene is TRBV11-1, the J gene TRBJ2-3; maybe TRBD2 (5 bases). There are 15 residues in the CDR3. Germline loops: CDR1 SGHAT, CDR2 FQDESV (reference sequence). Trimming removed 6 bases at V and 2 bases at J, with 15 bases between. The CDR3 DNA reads TGTGCCAGCAGTTATGGCAGCGGATACACAGATACGCAGTATTTT. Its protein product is CASSYGSGYTDTQYF.

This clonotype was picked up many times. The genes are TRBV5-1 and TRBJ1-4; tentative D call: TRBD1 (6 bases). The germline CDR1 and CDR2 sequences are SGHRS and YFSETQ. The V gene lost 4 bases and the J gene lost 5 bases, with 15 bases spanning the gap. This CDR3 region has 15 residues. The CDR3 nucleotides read TGCGCCAGCAGCGTGGCCGGGACACAGAATGAAAAACTGTTTTTT. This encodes CASSVAGTQNEKLFF.

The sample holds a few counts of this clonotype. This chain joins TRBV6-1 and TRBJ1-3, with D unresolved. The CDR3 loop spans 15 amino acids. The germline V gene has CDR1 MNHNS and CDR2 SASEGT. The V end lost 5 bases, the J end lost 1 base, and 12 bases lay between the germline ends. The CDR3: CASSPGGVSGNTIYF. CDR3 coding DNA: TGTGCCAGCAGTCCCGGTGGGGTATCTGGAAACACCATATATTTT.

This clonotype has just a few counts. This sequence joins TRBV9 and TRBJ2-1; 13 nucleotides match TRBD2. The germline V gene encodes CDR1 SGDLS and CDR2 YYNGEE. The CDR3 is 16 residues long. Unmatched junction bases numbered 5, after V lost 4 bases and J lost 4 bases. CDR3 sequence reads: CASSSWTSGSYNEQFF. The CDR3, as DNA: TGTGCCAGCAGCTCCTGGACTAGCGGGAGTTACAATGAGCAGTTCTTC.

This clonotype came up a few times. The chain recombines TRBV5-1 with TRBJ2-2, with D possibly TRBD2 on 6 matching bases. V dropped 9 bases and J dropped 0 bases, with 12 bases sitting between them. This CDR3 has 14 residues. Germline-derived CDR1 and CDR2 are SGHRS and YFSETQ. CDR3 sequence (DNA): TGCGCCACTCGGGAGATCTCGAACACCGGGGAGCTGTTTTTT. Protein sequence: CATREISNTGELFF.

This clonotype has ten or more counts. CDR3 amino acids: CASSEGLAGEYEQYF. The CDR3 coding sequence is TGTGCCAGCAGTGAAGGACTAGCGGGAGAGTACGAGCAGTACTTC. The chain employs TRBV6-1 and TRBJ2-7; 12 positions match TRBD2. Per the germline V gene, CDR1 is MNHNS and CDR2 is SASEGT. This CDR3 comprises 15 residues. V was clipped by 1 base and J by 4 bases; unmatched bases: 2.